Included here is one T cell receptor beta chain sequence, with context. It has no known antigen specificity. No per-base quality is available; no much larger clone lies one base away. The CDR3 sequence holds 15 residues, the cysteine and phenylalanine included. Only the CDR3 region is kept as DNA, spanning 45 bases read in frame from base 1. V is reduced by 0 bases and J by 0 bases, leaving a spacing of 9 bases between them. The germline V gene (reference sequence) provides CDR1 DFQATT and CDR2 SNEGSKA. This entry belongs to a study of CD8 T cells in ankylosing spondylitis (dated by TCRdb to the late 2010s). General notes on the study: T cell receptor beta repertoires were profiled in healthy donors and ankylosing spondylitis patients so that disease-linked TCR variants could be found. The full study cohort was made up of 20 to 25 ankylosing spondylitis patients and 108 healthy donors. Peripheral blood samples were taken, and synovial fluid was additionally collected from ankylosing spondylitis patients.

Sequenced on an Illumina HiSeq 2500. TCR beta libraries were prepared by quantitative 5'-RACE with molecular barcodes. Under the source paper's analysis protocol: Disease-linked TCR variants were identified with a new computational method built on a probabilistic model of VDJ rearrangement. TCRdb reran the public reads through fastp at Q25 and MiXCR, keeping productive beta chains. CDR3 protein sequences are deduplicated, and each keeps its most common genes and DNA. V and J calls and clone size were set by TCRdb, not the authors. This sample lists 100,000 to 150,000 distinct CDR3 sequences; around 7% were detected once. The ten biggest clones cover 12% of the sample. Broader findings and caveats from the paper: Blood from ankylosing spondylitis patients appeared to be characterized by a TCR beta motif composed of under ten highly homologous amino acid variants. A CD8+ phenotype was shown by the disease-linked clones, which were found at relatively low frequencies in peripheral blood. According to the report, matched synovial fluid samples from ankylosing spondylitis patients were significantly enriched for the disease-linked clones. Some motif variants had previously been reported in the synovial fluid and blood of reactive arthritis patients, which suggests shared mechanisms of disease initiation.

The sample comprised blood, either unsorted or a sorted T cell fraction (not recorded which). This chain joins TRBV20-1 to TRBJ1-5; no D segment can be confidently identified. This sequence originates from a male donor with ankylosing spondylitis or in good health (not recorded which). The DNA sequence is TGCAGTGCTAGAGATTGGCAAATTAGCAATCAGCCCCAGCATTTT. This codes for CSARDWQISNQPQHF.